This T cell receptor beta chain appears in the sequencing data of a study of cytomegalovirus exposure and HLA in healthy donors listed by TCRdb under 2017. Regarding the study in general: An earlier analysis of around 600 of the donors reported 250 to 350 Gb of sequence data and some 120 million unique TCR beta sequences from about 179 million T cells. To decide whether each TCR beta V gene segment behaved as functional or pseudogenic, an earlier analysis of some 570 of the donors relied on high-throughput TCR beta sequencing. About five DR-DQ haplotypes were treated as single units for association and clustering because of strong linkage in the cohort. Using immunosequencing, the study profiled T cell repertoires from fewer than 700 subjects and related those repertoires to cytomegalovirus serostatus. In a later analysis, previously published TCR beta repertoires from about 670 donors were re-analyzed and high-resolution HLA genotyping was added so that TCR occurrence patterns could be studied. A later genetic analysis used genome-wide SNP genotypes for about 55% of the 666 donors, treating that subset as a discovery cohort. The study aimed to test whether signatures of past pathogen exposure could be identified by cataloging public T cell receptors. In addition to the first cohort of roughly 700 subjects, a separate validation cohort of 130 or so different subjects was used. HLA typing included class I and class II loci at four-digit resolution. Across some 400 genotyped donors of the cohort, an average of about 220,000 unique TCR beta nucleotide sequences per donor were sequenced, and roughly a sixth of those sequences were non-productive. High-throughput TCR immunosequencing, statistical association of individual TCRs with disease status, and machine learning were combined to predict cytomegalovirus infection status. All discovery cohort repertoires had been generated using a single sequencing platform. Around 330 gigabases of sequencing data and 70 million to 100 million unique TCR sequences made up an early release that covered under 750 HLA-typed donors. Donor age, sex, ethnicity and CMV serostatus were compiled together with the repertoire data. Rather than drawing on any new phenotypic data, the later analysis identified candidate immune exposures from TCR beta sequences and the way those sequences occurred across donors. Typing coverage varied by locus: roughly 620-630 donors for A, B, C, DRB1 and DQB1; about 520 for DQA1; approximately 610 for DPA1; around 490 for DPB1. Of the approximately 400 genotyped donors, about 80% fell in the genetic ancestry cluster associated with self-reported Caucasian donors.

The library was obtained by the immunoSEQ multiplex PCR assay. For the multiplex PCR, a mixture combining 60 forward primers for TCR Vbeta segments and 13 reverse primers for TCR Jbeta segments was used. The CDR3 region of rearranged TCR beta genes was amplified from genomic DNA by a multiplex PCR assay. On the Illumina HiSeq System, the amplified TCR beta libraries were sequenced as 87-base-pair reads. Per the source publication's procedure: Across the roughly 700 repertoires, a later analysis counted 80 million or so unique TCR beta chains, around 10 million of which were shared by at least two donors. A nearest-neighbor algorithm error-corrected the raw reads and collapsed the reads into unique sequences, merging closely related sequences to remove PCR and sequencing errors. V, D and J gene segments were assigned by aligning CDR3 sequences to IMGT reference sequences. For a sequence to be retained, at least a six-nucleotide match to both a V gene segment and a J gene segment was required. A rearrangement was called productive if the CDR3 had no stop codons and remained in frame with V and J, and every other rearrangement was called non-productive. CDR3 was defined according to IMGT convention as the region running from the second conserved V-encoded cysteine to the conserved J-encoded phenylalanine. In an earlier analysis of around 600 of the donors, sequences lacking an unambiguous match to a single V gene segment were excluded. In an earlier analysis of approximately 560 of the donors, a V segment was called functional when productive rearrangements were above 56.7%, and segregating when the standard deviation between donors exceeded 5%. A statistical classification framework was developed to diagnose cytomegalovirus status using the catalog of TCR beta chain sequences. V and J gene assignment, in a later analysis, came from comparing TCR nucleotide sequences with IMGT/GENE-DB human TR gene sequences. In a later analysis, CDR3 sequences and most-parsimonious VDJ recombination scenarios were assigned using the TCRdist pipeline. In a later analysis, every TCR beta chain was defined by the combination of its CDR3 amino acid sequence and its V-gene family, and reads without a unique V-gene family were dropped. To address suspected cross-contamination and a sequencing artifact, a later analysis removed around 590 highly shared, low-generation-probability nucleotide sequences. In a later analysis, a clonal expansion index was calculated for each public chain from normalized within-repertoire ranks of inferred template counts. Generation probabilities in a later analysis came from a VDJ recombination model fitted to out-of-frame rearrangements, and those results were checked against IGoR. In a later analysis, hypergeometric tests were used to score TCR-TCR, TCR-HLA and TCR-CMV co-occurrence, with a repertoire-size bias correction applied to TCR pairs. In a later analysis, false discovery rates were estimated by permuting HLA or CMV assignments 20 times. A later analysis grouped co-occurring TCRs with DBSCAN, adding TCRdist sequence similarity when clustering within HLA-allele-positive subsets. Repertoires with fewer than 30,000 or more than 120,000 public chains, plus five repertoires with anomalous nucleotide sharing, were excluded from co-occurrence clustering. TCRdb took this table from immuneACCESS and kept in-frame rearrangements with V and J called. Such tables lack part of the clones; where checked against another copy, unresolved V genes explain under half of the gap, and the rest is unexplained. V, J and clone size derive from that table, while D and trimming were established from the DNA sequence. This sample is represented by some 90,000 clones; about three quarters of them were singletons. The biggest ten clones account for 4.4% of the sample.

On this clone itself: Its antigen remains unidentified. Base qualities were left out, and no much larger clone turns up one base away.

General findings and caveats noted by the study authors: A further reported finding was that TCR beta sequences accurately predicted the HLA-A and HLA-B alleles for most subjects in the first cohort. A later genetic analysis associated a missense DCLRE1C variant with V-gene and J-gene trimming of TCR beta chains, and an independent cohort replicated the association. A total of 150 or so TCR beta chains were listed by the study as associated with cytomegalovirus. In an earlier analysis of more than 500 of the donors, most TCR beta V segments appeared in productive rearrangements about 87% or about 30% of the time, broadly matching IMGT annotations. Cytomegalovirus status was reported to be diagnosed by the classifier with high specificity and sensitivity in both the original and validation cohorts. CMV serostatus was the only immune exposure information available for the cohort. Across donors, most TCR sequences were observed very rarely, whereas some public TCRs were present in many individuals. In a later analysis, most CMV-associated TCR beta chains were found to appear HLA-restricted, with HLA associations seemingly driven largely by CMV exposure. In a later genetic analysis, fewer N-insertions in productive TCRs were reported among donors in an Asian-associated ancestry cluster than the approximately 710-donor mean. The earlier analysis of 587 of the donors excluded fewer than 20 rarely observed V segments, including chromosome 9 orphons, because counts were too low. In a later analysis, the rate of TCR association differed among HLA loci, with DRB1 alleles having the most associated TCRs and HLA-C alleles having the fewest. According to the authors, the approach could potentially be generalized to other disease states and immunological phenotypes. Several of the top co-occurrence clusters appeared to be linked to parvovirus B19, influenza, CMV and Epstein-Barr virus, according to a later analysis. In a later analysis, some 18,000 TCR beta sequences were associated with specific HLA alleles at a false discovery rate of 0.05. A cluster of highly shared sequence variants was judged likely to be a technical artifact of the sequencing pipeline. Roughly uniform sequencing depth across donors was assumed in presence/absence analyses, although this assumption may not hold. In a later analysis, HLA-associated TCR beta chains were found to be more clonally expanded and to have lower generation probabilities than equally common non-associated chains. Only TCR beta chains were sequenced in this cohort, and the absence of alpha or paired-chain data limited detectable features. When HLA alleles, especially DR and DQ, strongly co-occurred, TCR associations were difficult to assign to individual alleles. Linkage disequilibrium might explain the correlated functional status among segregating V segments, but an unknown experimental factor could not be ruled out. Because HLA typing was unavailable for some donors at each locus, only the typed subset was used in association tests. Three of the identified cytomegalovirus-associated TCR beta chains were confirmed in vitro to be specific for cytomegalovirus antigens.

The cohort consisted of 670 or so healthy bone marrow donors. At the time of sampling, all cohort members were nominally healthy, though unrecorded immune exposures were likely present. The donor tested CMV seropositive and was one of the 289 seropositive cohort members. A peripheral blood sample was collected from each donor, and TCR beta sequencing was performed on peripheral blood mononuclear cells. Genomic DNA extraction from the blood cell samples was performed with the Qiagen DNeasy Blood Extraction Kit. The sequenced sample was PBMCs. The source of this sequence is a male donor in good health and CMV-seropositive.

The sequenced DNA is TGCGCCAGCAGTGTATGGAGGTCGCAAGATACGCAGTATTTT. The encoded protein is CASSVWRSQDTQYF. The chain was built from TRBV10-2 and TRBJ2-3; a tentative D match to TRBD2 spans 5 bases. The CDR3 contains 14 residues, cysteine and phenylalanine counted. This entry keeps only the CDR3 DNA: 42 bases, framed from base 1. The germline V gene yields WSHSY for CDR1 and SAAADI for CDR2. At the junction V is shortened by 4 bases and J by 5 bases, with 13 bases in between.